This TCR beta chain was sequenced in a study of T cell responses to AZD1222 COVID-19 vaccine. Some clones are missing from TCRdb's copy, which holds only in-frame ones; the method was immunoSEQ multiplex PCR. The sample lists about 67,000 clones, around 82% occurring once. Regarding the study as a whole: Seropositive status at baseline applied to only five to seven AZD1222 recipients. Spike-specific TCR breadth and depth went up after people got two AZD1222 doses.

A remark on this clone: The antigen is undetermined.

Germline values: CDR1 KGHDR, CDR2 SFDVKD. Trimming pared 4 bases from V and 5 bases from J, leaving 7 bases between. This CDR3 has 12 residues. This sequence originates from an adult who received the AZD1222 COVID-19 vaccine. The chain combines TRBV24-1 with TRBJ1-1; unclear D gene. The sequences come from peripheral blood, collected 28 days after the second AZD1222 dose. The CDR3 spells CATSEGRTEAFF. The CDR3 DNA reads TGTGCCACCAGTGAGGGGAGGACTGAAGCTTTCTTT.